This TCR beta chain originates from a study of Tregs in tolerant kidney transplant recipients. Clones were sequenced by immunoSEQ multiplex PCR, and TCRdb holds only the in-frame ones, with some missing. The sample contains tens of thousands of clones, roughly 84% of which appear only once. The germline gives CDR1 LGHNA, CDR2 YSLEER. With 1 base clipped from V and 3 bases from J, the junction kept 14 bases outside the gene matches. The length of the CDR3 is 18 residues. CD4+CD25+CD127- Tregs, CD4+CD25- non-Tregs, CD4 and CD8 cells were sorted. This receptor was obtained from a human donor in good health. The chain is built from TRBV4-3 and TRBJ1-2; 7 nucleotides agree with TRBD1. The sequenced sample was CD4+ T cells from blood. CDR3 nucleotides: TGCGCCAGCAGCCAAGGGCACCCGACAGGGAGTGGATACTATGGCTACACCTTC. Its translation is CASSQGHPTGSGYYGYTF.